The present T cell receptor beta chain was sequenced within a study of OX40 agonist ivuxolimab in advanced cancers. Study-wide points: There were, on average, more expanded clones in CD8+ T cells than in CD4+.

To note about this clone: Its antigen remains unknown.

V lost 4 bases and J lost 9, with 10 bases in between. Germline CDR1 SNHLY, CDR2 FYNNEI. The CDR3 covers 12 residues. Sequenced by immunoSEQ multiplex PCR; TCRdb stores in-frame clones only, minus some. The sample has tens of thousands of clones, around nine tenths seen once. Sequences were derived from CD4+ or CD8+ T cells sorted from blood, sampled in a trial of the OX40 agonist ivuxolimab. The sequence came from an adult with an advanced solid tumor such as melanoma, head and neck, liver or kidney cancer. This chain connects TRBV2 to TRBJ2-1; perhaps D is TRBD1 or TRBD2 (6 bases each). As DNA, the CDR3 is TGTGCCAGCAGTGTTGGGGGGCTTGAGCAGTTCTTC. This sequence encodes CASSVGGLEQFF.